This TCR beta chain was observed in a study of shared clonotypes between healthy human individuals. Across the study: The study enrolled two women and a few men aged 18 to 49.

Study-level findings and limits: When naive CD4 clonotypes were compared across a few donors, 4% to 5.5% were shared. How much donors shared clonotypes was expected to be affected by sequencing depth.

V lost 5 bases, J lost 9 bases, and 16 bases stayed unmatched. The CDR3 contains 15 residues. Germline V CDR1 and CDR2: SGHAT, FQNNGV. This clone has a single count. The antigen is unknown. A far larger clone is off by one base, so a read error is likely. In the sorted-subset replicate PCRs, around 200 ng DNA, around 30,000 T cell genomes, was used. The protocol was immunoSEQ multiplex PCR, while the TCRdb copy is restricted to in-frame clones and leaves out a portion. The sample records over a million clones, under 80% being singletons. Source material: memory CD4+ T cells sorted from blood. As for subset: CD45RA-negative fraction. This sequence was found in a man between 18 and 29 years old in good health. This rearrangement joins TRBV11-2 to TRBJ2-7; 7 bases match TRBD1. The CDR3 DNA sequence: TGTGCCAGCAGCCCCGGGGACGACAGGGCCCACGTGCAGTACTTC. Protein sequence: CASSPGDDRAHVQYF.